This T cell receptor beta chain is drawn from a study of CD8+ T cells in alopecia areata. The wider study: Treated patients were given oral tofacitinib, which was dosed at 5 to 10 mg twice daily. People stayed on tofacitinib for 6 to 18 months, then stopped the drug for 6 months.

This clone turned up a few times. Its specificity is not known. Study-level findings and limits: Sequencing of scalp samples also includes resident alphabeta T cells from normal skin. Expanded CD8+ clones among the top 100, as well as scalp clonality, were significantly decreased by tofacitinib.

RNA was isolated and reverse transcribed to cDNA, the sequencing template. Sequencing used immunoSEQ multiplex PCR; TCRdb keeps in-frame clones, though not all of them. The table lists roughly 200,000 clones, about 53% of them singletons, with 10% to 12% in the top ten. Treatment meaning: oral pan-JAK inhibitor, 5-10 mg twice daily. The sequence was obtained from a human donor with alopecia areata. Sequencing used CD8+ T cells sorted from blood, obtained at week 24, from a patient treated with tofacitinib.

This CDR3 is CASSTGVHNEQFF. CDR3 nucleotide sequence: TGTGCCAGCAGCACAGGGGTCCACAATGAGCAGTTCTTC. The V gene is TRBV6-5, the J gene TRBJ2-1, with 7 bases fitting TRBD1. This CDR3 comprises 13 residues. With 6 bases clipped from V and 5 bases from J, the junction kept 4 bases outside the gene matches. Germline V CDR1 and CDR2: MNHEY, SVGAGI.